The TCR beta chain under discussion was sequenced for a study of shared clonotypes between healthy human individuals. This clone was recorded only once. Positively selected for CCR7, the CD45RO-negative cells used as naive CD8 cells excluded terminally differentiated effector memory CD45RA+ cells. The CDR3 has 18 amino acids. Trimming stripped 3 bases from V and 2 bases from J, with 21 bases between. Germline V lookup: CDR1 MDHEN, CDR2 SYDVKM. The method was immunoSEQ multiplex PCR; TCRdb's version includes in-frame clones alone and lacks a portion of them. The data contain about 2.2 million clones, approximately 92% of them seen just once; the ten biggest clones take up around 1.7%.

This clonotype was obtained from a man between 18 and 29 years old in good health. Some clones in this sample may be carry-over from other donors' samples. The chain is built from TRBV28 and TRBJ2-3; TRBD2 might be the D (6 bases). Sequenced: naive CD8+ T cells from PBMCs. CDR3 in amino acids: CASSLFSSDALDTDTQYF. The DNA of the CDR3 is TGTGCCAGCAGTTTGTTTTCTAGCGATGCCCTCGACACAGATACGCAGTATTTT.